Listed below are T cell receptor beta chains from one sample, sequenced in a study of cytomegalovirus exposure and HLA in healthy donors. The assay was immunoSEQ multiplex PCR, and TCRdb's table has in-frame clones only and misses some. Of some 120,000 clones listed, around three quarters are singletons. The specimen was PBMCs. The receptors shown here come from a man in his forties in good health and CMV-seronegative. The conserved cysteine and the conserved F or W are not part of the CDR3 here. Each record gives: J gene, V gene, CDR3 protein.

TRBJ2-7	TRBV10-3	AISESWGQGNEQY
TRBJ2-1	TRBV25-1	ASSESRQYNEQF
TRBJ1-1	TRBV7-9	ASSLLGGYTEAF
TRBJ1-6	TRBV27	ASNPGPSLH
TRBJ1-4	TRBV7-9	ARDRDVGEKLF
TRBJ1-1	TRBV7-8	ASSGGGMSTEAF
TRBJ2-7	TRBV11-2	ASSSPTSGRVYEQY
TRBJ2-1	TRBV9	ASSGLAALGAGQF
TRBJ2-1	TRBV6-5	ASSYILAGEGEQF
TRBJ1-2	TRBV2	ASEGGLNYGYT
TRBJ2-1	TRBV29-1	SGGTSGNNEQF
TRBJ2-1	TRBV18	ASSHRDRSNEQF
TRBJ2-3	TRBV5-1	ASSTRTGNTDTQY
TRBJ2-2	TRBV18	ASWGGTANTGELF
TRBJ1-4	TRBV5-1	ASSLGGKPTNEKLF
TRBJ2-7	TRBV19	ASSTSGSTYEQY
TRBJ2-7	TRBV27	ASSLYAGGQYEQY
TRBJ2-5	TRBV5-4	ASSLGGDGEETQY
TRBJ2-7	TRBV11-2	ASSSLMRGSSYEQY
TRBJ2-7	TRBV6-1	ASSERGDRNRYEQY
TRBJ1-1	TRBV7-3	ASSALRVENTEAF
TRBJ2-2	TRBV6-1	ASRSGLTNTGELF
TRBJ2-3	TRBV7-8	ASSRRRDAASDTQY
TRBJ1-1	TRBV19	ASSSTSGVTEAF
TRBJ2-7	TRBV5-1	ASSSDTEQY
TRBJ2-7	TRBV29-1	SVSTGTDEQY
TRBJ2-5	TRBV15	ATSRGGTQETQY
TRBJ2-5	TRBV5-6	ASSLWSLQETQY
TRBJ2-7	TRBV11-2	ASSLEFSGRTYPYEQY
TRBJ2-7	TRBV28	ASSLIAGGLREQY
TRBJ2-5	TRBV5-4	ASSKGLQETQY
TRBJ1-5	TRBV6-1	ASSEGQGRANQPQH
TRBJ2-6	TRBV5-1	ASTGGSPSGANVLT
TRBJ2-7	TRBV7-2	ASSLRGTGAYEQY
TRBJ1-6	TRBV21-1	ASSKAEGTNSPLH
TRBJ2-7	TRBV27	ASSRTGVRDEQY
TRBJ2-7	TRBV5-5	ASSLQSGRAYEQY
TRBJ2-7	TRBV30	AWSLQVEQY
TRBJ2-7	TRBV19	ASSILAGNSYEQY
TRBJ2-2	TRBV30	AWSPGLRQGARTGELF
TRBJ2-7	TRBV28	ASSYSFSSEQY
TRBJ1-2	TRBV5-1	ASSLHRDANYGYT
TRBJ1-1	TRBV5-4	ASSSGQPTVNAEAF
TRBJ1-3	TRBV9	ASSPSGISGNTIY
TRBJ2-2	TRBV7-7	ASSLNTGATGELF
TRBJ2-7	TRBV5-1	ASSLETGSREQY
TRBJ2-7	TRBV1	TSSQDSGYEQY
TRBJ2-3	TRBV7-9	ASSPGTGVADTQY
TRBJ1-3	TRBV11-3	ASSLTGTSGNTIY
TRBJ1-1	TRBV2	ASSRQDTEAF
TRBJ2-1	TRBV27	ASSPTVTLTGNEQF
TRBJ2-7	TRBV29-1	SVEGQGYEQY
TRBJ2-3	TRBV29-1	SVQGGQTSTDTQY
TRBJ1-2	TRBV28	ASSPPGSYGYT
TRBJ2-7	TRBV15	ATSAGYSKDEQY
TRBJ1-3	TRBV5-6	ASSLGASLSGNTIY
TRBJ2-2	TRBV27	ASSLARTVNTGELF
TRBJ2-7	TRBV29-1	SVGEDYEQY
TRBJ2-5	TRBV7-2	AGKEGGGAYETQY